Presented here are 10 T cell receptor beta chains from one specimen sequenced in a study of cytomegalovirus exposure and HLA in healthy donors. Primers for the PCR totalled 60 Vbeta and 13 Jbeta. Profiled with immunoSEQ multiplex PCR; TCRdb holds only in-frame clones, not every one. The data show about 160,000 clones, approximately 81% seen once. What was sequenced was PBMCs. The receptors derive from a man aged 18 to 35 in good health and CMV-seronegative.

The V gene is TRBV7-2, the J gene TRBJ1-1, with D uncertain. Germline CDR1 reads SGHTA; CDR2 reads FQGNSA. Trimming removed 4 bases from V and 4 bases from J, with 13 bases in between. The CDR3 is made up of 14 amino acids. CDR3 DNA sequence: TGTGCCAGCAGCTCTCACATCGCGGGCACTGAAGCTTTCTTT. Amino acid sequence: CASSSHIAGTEAFF.

The chain employs TRBV5-1 and TRBJ2-1; TRBD1 matches at 9 bases. The V segment lost 6 bases and the J segment 3 bases; nucleotides outside the gene matches: 4. Germline CDR1 SGHRS, CDR2 YFSETQ. The CDR3 sequence is 14 residues long. CDR3 sequence (DNA): TGCGCCAGCACCCCGGGACAGGGCTACAATGAGCAGTTCTTC. The encoded protein is CASTPGQGYNEQFF. The whole variable domain, filled in from reference TRBV5-1 and TRBJ2-1, reads KAGVTQTPRYLIKTRGQQVTLSCSPISGHRSVSWYQQTPGQGLQFLFEYFSETQRNKGNFPGRFSGRQFSNSRSEMNVSTLELGDSALYLCASTPGQGYNEQFFGPGTRLTVL.

This chain joins TRBV7-2 and TRBJ2-1; TRBD2 matches 7 bases. The length of the CDR3 is 12 residues. In germline, CDR1 is SGHTA, CDR2 FQGNSA. V was pared by 4 bases and J by 8 bases, with 2 bases of the junction left unmatched. CDR3 nucleotide sequence: TGTGCCAGCAGCTCGCGGGAGTATGAGCAGTTCTTC. Amino acids: CASSSREYEQFF.

Only a few counts were recorded for this clone. CDR3 sequence (DNA): TGTGCCAGTAGTAGCCAGGGTCATGAGCAGTTCTTC. Encoded protein: CASSSQGHEQFF. The chain links TRBV19 to TRBJ2-1; the D gene is possibly TRBD1 (5 bases). Per germline, CDR1 LNHDA and CDR2 SQIVND (reference sequence). This CDR3 has 12 residues. V lost 4 bases and J lost 8, with 9 bases in between.

The chain recombines TRBV19 with TRBJ1-4; D is possibly TRBD1 (5 bases). V was pared by 10 bases and J by 5 bases, with 14 bases between. This CDR3 has 13 amino acids. Germline V gene sequence: CDR1 LNHDA, CDR2 SQIVND (reference sequence). The CDR3 bases are TGTGCCACCCTAAGGGAGGGGAATGAAAAACTGTTTTTT. This codes for CATLREGNEKLFF.

The rearrangement links TRBV9 to TRBJ2-7; TRBD2 aligns across 8 bases. Germline assignment: CDR1 SGDLS and CDR2 YYNGEE. V lost 3 bases to trimming and J lost 3 bases; unmatched junction nucleotides: 17. CDR3 length: 18 residues. CDR3 nucleotide sequence: TGTGCCAGCAGCGCCTCCCCGGAGGCGGGAGGATATAGCTACGAGCAGTACTTC. Protein product: CASSASPEAGGYSYEQYF. The whole variable domain, remainder taken from reference TRBV9 and TRBJ2-7, is DSGVTQTPKHLITATGQRVTLRCSPRSGDLSVYWYQQSLDQGLQFLIQYYNGEERAKGNILERFSAQQFPDLHSELNLSSLELGDSALYFCASSASPEAGGYSYEQYFGPGTRLTVT.

This sequence joins TRBV6-1 and TRBJ2-1, with 9 nucleotides matching TRBD2. Germline V lookup: CDR1 MNHNS, CDR2 SASEGT. The CDR3 is 15 amino acids. Unmatched junction bases numbered 10, after V lost 7 bases and J lost 6 bases. CDR3 nucleotides: TGTGCCAGCAAGGGGTACGGCGGGAGGGGCAATGAGCAGTTCTTC. This gives the protein CASKGYGGRGNEQFF.

The chain links TRBV5-4 to TRBJ2-5; 11 bases agree with TRBD2. The closer fit of TRBJ2-7 to the DNA end suggests the J call may be wrong. The CDR3 is made up of 14 amino acids. The V gene's germline CDR1 is SGHNT and CDR2 YYREEE (reference sequence). This CDR3 is CASSIRLAGYEQYF. DNA for the CDR3: TGTGCCAGCAGCATTAGACTAGCGGGATACGAGCAGTACTTC.

The chain couples TRBV14 to TRBJ1-2; tentative D call: TRBD1 (5 bases). The CDR3 has 16 residues. V was trimmed by 0 bases and J by 4 bases, leaving 15 bases between them. From germline, CDR1 is SGHDN and CDR2 FVKESK. The CDR3 sequence is CASSQDRLGAIYGYTF. CDR3 nucleotides: TGTGCCAGCAGCCAAGACCGTCTAGGGGCGATCTATGGCTACACCTTC.

This rearrangement joins TRBV29-1 to TRBJ2-2, with unresolved D. Germline loops: CDR1 SQVTM, CDR2 ANQGSEA. The length of the CDR3 is 11 residues. For the CDR3, the DNA is TGCACCGTCTCGAACACCGGGGAGCTGTTTTTT. It encodes CTVSNTGELFF.